This is a list of T cell receptor beta chains from one sample in a study of identical twins. Using its own MiXCR run on the 5' RACE reads, TCRdb lists one record per CDR3 protein. The sample yields approximately 210,000 distinct CDR3 sequences, less than 9.5% seen once. The sequencing sample was made of memory (CD45RO+) T cells sorted from blood. These receptors originate from a woman aged 18-29 years in good health. The CDR3 runs from the conserved cysteine through the conserved F or W. A D gene is named only where the DNA matches it firmly. Size is omitted from some rows. Given values are once, few, many or a class for expanded clones.

d_gene: -
j_gene: TRBJ2-1
v_gene: TRBV6-1
abundance: few
CDR3nt: TGTGCCAGCAGTGGACGGCTGAGCTCCTACAATGAGCAGTTCTTC
CDR3aa: CASSGRLSSYNEQFF

d_gene: TRBD2
j_gene: TRBJ2-7
v_gene: TRBV5-1
abundance: -
CDR3nt: TGCGCCAGCAGCTTCGCTGGGGGGGTACAGTACTTC
CDR3aa: CASSFAGGVQYF

d_gene: TRBD1
j_gene: TRBJ2-7
v_gene: TRBV18
abundance: many
CDR3nt: TGTGCCAGCTCACCAGCCCGGACAGGACCCTACGAGCAGTACTTC
CDR3aa: CASSPARTGPYEQYF

d_gene: -
j_gene: TRBJ1-5
v_gene: TRBV9
abundance: many
CDR3nt: TGTGCCAGCAGCGTAGATCAGGATCAGCCCCAGCATTTT
CDR3aa: CASSVDQDQPQHF

d_gene: -
j_gene: TRBJ2-1
v_gene: TRBV12-3/TRBV12-4
abundance: many
CDR3nt: TGTGCCAGCAGTCCTAACATTCTGGGCTCCAATGAGCAGTTCTTC
CDR3aa: CASSPNILGSNEQFF

d_gene: -
j_gene: TRBJ1-1
v_gene: TRBV20-1
abundance: -
CDR3nt: TGCAGTGCTAGAGACGACAGGTACACTGAAGCTTTCTTT
CDR3aa: CSARDDRYTEAFF

d_gene: TRBD1
j_gene: TRBJ2-4
v_gene: TRBV27
abundance: few
CDR3nt: TGTGCCAGCAGCCGCAGGGGGAATCTGGCCAAAAACATTCAGTACTTC
CDR3aa: CASSRRGNLAKNIQYF

d_gene: -
j_gene: TRBJ2-5
v_gene: TRBV6-2/TRBV6-3
abundance: few
CDR3nt: TGTGCCAGCAGTTACCCCGACATCTATCGGACCCAGTACTTC
CDR3aa: CASSYPDIYRTQYF

d_gene: TRBD2
j_gene: TRBJ2-3
v_gene: TRBV20-1
abundance: few
CDR3nt: TGCAGTGCCCTTGCGGGCGGGGGGAGCACAGATACGCAGTATTTT
CDR3aa: CSALAGGGSTDTQYF

d_gene: -
j_gene: TRBJ2-2
v_gene: TRBV6-5
abundance: few
CDR3nt: TGTGCCAGCAGTTTTTCCGGGACTTGGGGCCGGGAGCTGTTTTTT
CDR3aa: CASSFSGTWGRELFF

d_gene: -
j_gene: TRBJ1-2
v_gene: TRBV20-1
abundance: -
CDR3nt: TGCAGTGCACTACCATCCGGGACAACCTATGGCTACACCTTC
CDR3aa: CSALPSGTTYGYTF

d_gene: -
j_gene: TRBJ2-6
v_gene: TRBV6-1
abundance: many
CDR3nt: TGTGCCAGCAGCCCTATAGGGGCTGGGGCCAACGTCCTGACTTTC
CDR3aa: CASSPIGAGANVLTF